This T cell receptor beta chain was identified during a study of blood T cell repertoires in COVID-19. This clone has just a few counts. Between the trimmed V and J ends, which lost 7 bases and 6 bases, there was a span of 11 bases. Germline loops: CDR1 DFQATT, CDR2 SNEGSKA (reference sequence). The CDR3 covers 11 residues. The data were produced by immunoSEQ multiplex PCR, yet TCRdb's version contains in-frame clones alone and is incomplete. This table holds around 130,000 clones, 80% to 90% found once. Source material: peripheral blood. The clonotype was recovered from a woman aged 45-60 years with acute or convalescent COVID-19. This chain joins TRBV20-1 and TRBJ2-3; D remains ambiguous. CDR3 sequence (DNA): TGCAGTGTCCCTACCCCGGATACGCAGTATTTT. Amino acids: CSVPTPDTQYF.